This TCR beta chain was retrieved from a study of control samples from healthy donors and cancer patients. Some clones are missing from TCRdb's copy, which holds only in-frame ones; the method was immunoSEQ multiplex PCR. In the table there are around 120,000 clones, roughly 88% of which are singletons. CDR3 size: 15 residues. From germline, CDR1 is SGHNT and CDR2 YYREEE (reference sequence). Germline trimming cut 3 bases from V and 3 bases from J; bases unmatched to any gene: 8. The chain uses TRBV5-4 and TRBJ1-1; TRBD1 agrees at 7 bases. The receptor was isolated from a middle-aged man in good health. Material: blood. CDR3: CASSYQNDRDTEAFF. The CDR3 DNA sequence: TGTGCCAGCAGCTACCAAAATGACAGGGACACTGAAGCTTTCTTT.